This T cell receptor beta chain is from a study of neurological immune-mediated disorders. In TCRdb, the 5' RACE reads were re-called with MiXCR into one record per CDR3 protein. The data contain tens of thousands of distinct CDR3 sequences, 5.2% of them singletons. CDR1 is MGHDK and CDR2 is SYGVNS in the germline V gene. The CDR3 has 13 amino acids. The V end lost 4 bases, the J end lost 5 bases, and 12 bases lay between the germline ends. This clonotype was counted ten times or more. This receptor was obtained from a young man with multiple sclerosis. Sample: PBMCs. The chain links TRBV25-1 to TRBJ2-7; no reliable D call. The CDR3 sequence: CASSGAARDEQYF. In DNA, the CDR3 is TGTGCCAGCAGTGGCGCTGCAAGGGACGAGCAGTACTTC.